The rows below give T cell receptor beta chains drawn from one sample of a study of blood T cell repertoires in COVID-19. Clones were read by immunoSEQ multiplex PCR, and TCRdb kept only the in-frame ones, dropping some. The sample includes some 170,000 clones, more than 75% of them seen just once. The sequencing sample was made of PBMCs or T cells enriched from blood (not recorded which). These receptors were taken from a human donor with acute COVID-19. The donor label of this sample is uncertain. Each CDR3 is given with its conserved first and last residue. The D gene is left open where the match is weak. Clone size is given for some rows only: seen once, a few or many times, or a class if the clone is expanded.

DNA,CDR3,size,J,V,length,D
TGTGCCAGTAGTGAGGGCTCTGGAAACACCATATATTTT,CASSEGSGNTIYF,.,TRBJ1-3,TRBV19,13,.
TGTGCCAGCAGTTACCAGACGGGGGACTATGGCTACACCTTC,CASSYQTGDYGYTF,.,TRBJ1-2,TRBV6-2/TRBV6-3,14,.
TGTGCCAGCAGACCTGGAGCGGGGGCGAACACCGGGGAGCTGTTTTTT,CASRPGAGANTGELFF,.,TRBJ2-2,TRBV6-4,16,TRBD2
TGTGCCTGGAGTGTACGTCAGATGTTCACTGAAGCTTTCTTT,CAWSVRQMFTEAFF,.,TRBJ1-1,TRBV30,14,.
TGCGCCAGCAGCTTGGCCGGGACAGGGTTTGATACGCAGTATTTT,CASSLAGTGFDTQYF,.,TRBJ2-3,TRBV5-1,15,TRBD1
TGTGCCAGCAGTGACTTCTCTACAGGGGACACCGGGGAGCTGTTTTTT,CASSDFSTGDTGELFF,.,TRBJ2-2,TRBV6-4,16,TRBD1
TGTGCCAGCAGTGTCCAGTCTAACTATGGCTACACCTTC,CASSVQSNYGYTF,.,TRBJ1-2,TRBV25-1,13,.
TGTGCCAGCAGCCCCTGGCGGGCTACAACCGGGGAGCTGTTTTTT,CASSPWRATTGELFF,.,TRBJ2-2,TRBV28,15,.
TGTGCCAGCAGCGGAGCGGGGGATTCACCCCTCCACTTT,CASSGAGDSPLHF,.,TRBJ1-6,TRBV7-9,13,.
TGTGCCAGCTCACCCCATGGACTGTTCTCCTACGAGCAGTACTTC,CASSPHGLFSYEQYF,.,TRBJ2-7,TRBV9,15,.
TGCGCCAGCAGCTTGATCAGGGGAGGGCAAGAGACCCAGTACTTC,CASSLIRGGQETQYF,.,TRBJ2-5,TRBV5-1,15,.
TGTGCCAGCAGTCAAAGCGGGGAGGAGACCCAGTACTTC,CASSQSGEETQYF,.,TRBJ2-5,TRBV2,13,TRBD2
TGTGCCAGCAAACTAGCGGGGAGGGGCACAGATACGCAGTATTTT,CASKLAGRGTDTQYF,.,TRBJ2-3,TRBV5-4,15,TRBD2
TGTGCCAGCAGCTTATTCGGGGGACCCTCCTACGAGCAGTACTTC,CASSLFGGPSYEQYF,.,TRBJ2-7,TRBV7-6,15,.
TGTGCCAGCAGTTCCTTCCCCTTTGGACAGGGACGTAACTATGGCTACACCTTC,CASSSFPFGQGRNYGYTF,once,TRBJ1-2,TRBV28,18,TRBD1
TGTGCCAGCAGCGTAGCTCCGGGATTCTATGGCTACACCTTC,CASSVAPGFYGYTF,.,TRBJ1-2,TRBV9,14,.
TGTGCCATCAGTGAGTCGCAGGGGGCGCGGCAGGGCTACACCTTC,CAISESQGARQGYTF,once,TRBJ1-2,TRBV10-3,15,TRBD1
TGTGCCAGCAGTGCGGACAGCTCCTACGAGCAGTACTTC,CASSADSSYEQYF,.,TRBJ2-7,TRBV12-3/TRBV12-4,13,.
TGCGCCAGCAGCTTAAGCGGGGGGGCGAACACCGGGGAGCTGTTTTTT,CASSLSGGANTGELFF,few,TRBJ2-2,TRBV5-1,16,TRBD2
TGTGCCAGCAGCTTACTCAGCGGGGGTGTTGGTGAGCAGTTCTTC,CASSLLSGGVGEQFF,few,TRBJ2-1,TRBV7-3,15,TRBD2
TGTGCCTGGAGTGTAGGGGATGAGCAGTTCTTC,CAWSVGDEQFF,once,TRBJ2-1,TRBV30,11,.
TGTGCCATCACCCCTGCCGGGACTAGCGGGGGTCCCGGTAGTTATGAGCAGTTCTTC,CAITPAGTSGGPGSYEQFF,.,TRBJ2-1,TRBV10-3,19,TRBD2
TGTGCCAGCAGTCTATACAGAGGCTACACCTTC,CASSLYRGYTF,.,TRBJ1-2,TRBV12-3/TRBV12-4,11,.
TGTGCCAGCACCTTGGACAGGTTCTTCTACGAGCAGTACTTC,CASTLDRFFYEQYF,once,TRBJ2-7,TRBV6-4,14,TRBD1
TGTGCCAGCAGGGAACAGGGGGGGTACAATGAGCAGTTCTTC,CASREQGGYNEQFF,.,TRBJ2-1,TRBV5-6,14,.
TGTGCCTGTTCGACGGGGGTGAATGAAAAACTGTTTTTT,CACSTGVNEKLFF,once,TRBJ1-4,TRBV30,13,.
TGTGCCAGCAGCCTCCTAGGTGAAGGAGATGAAGCTTTCTTT,CASSLLGEGDEAFF,few,TRBJ1-1,TRBV7-9,14,.
TGTGCCAGCAGCCAAGATAGCTTGACAGGTGGCGGCTACACCTTC,CASSQDSLTGGGYTF,.,TRBJ1-2,TRBV3-1/TRBV3-2,15,.